Listed below are T cell receptor beta chains from one sample, sequenced in a study of T cells in Graves' hyperthyroidism and ophthalmopathy. Each CDR3 protein gets one entry after TCRdb re-called the multiplex PCR reads with MiXCR. The table has roughly 660,000 distinct CDR3 sequences, around a sixth seen once. The specimen sequenced was blood. The receptors were gathered from a man aged 50-60 years with Graves' hyperthyroidism. CDR3s include the opening cysteine and the closing phenylalanine or tryptophan. D genes are given only for firm matches. Some rows mark clone size as missing; the rest say once, few, many or name a class of expanded clone.

j_call v_call clone_size d_call cdr3_nt cdr3_aa
TRBJ1-3 TRBV12-3/TRBV12-4 many NA TGTGCCAGCTTTGACAGAAGCTCTGGAAACACCATATATTTT CASFDRSSGNTIYF
TRBJ2-1 TRBV9 few TRBD2 TGTGCCAGCAGCGTACGAAGCGGGGGGTACAATGAGCAGTTCTTC CASSVRSGGYNEQFF
TRBJ2-2 TRBV7-2 many TRBD2 TGTGCCAGCAGCTCTTTAGCGGGAGTGAGGACCGGGGAGCTGTTTTTT CASSSLAGVRTGELFF
TRBJ2-5 TRBV19 many TRBD2 TGTGCCAGTAGTACCCTAATAGCGGGACAAGAGACCCAGTACTTC CASSTLIAGQETQYF
TRBJ2-7 TRBV10-1 many NA TGCGCCAGCAGTGAGTCGTTTCGTGGACAGCCCTACTACGAGCAGTACTTC CASSESFRGQPYYEQYF
TRBJ1-2 TRBV13 few NA TGTGCCAGCAGTTTAGGGTTTACGGCCGGCTACACCTTC CASSLGFTAGYTF
TRBJ1-5 TRBV30 NA NA TGTGCCTGGAGTGCTACAGGGTGGGCCACAGATACGCAGCATTTT CAWSATGWATDTQHF
TRBJ2-7 TRBV6-6 many NA TGTGCCAGCAGTTACTCAGGGGAACCCTACGAGCAGTACTTC CASSYSGEPYEQYF
TRBJ1-5 TRBV19 NA TRBD1 TGTGCCAGTACCCCCCGTCCGCAGGGGGTGGGTCAGCCCCAGCATTTT CASTPRPQGVGQPQHF
TRBJ2-1 TRBV7-2 many TRBD2 TGTGCCAGCAGCGTCATAGCGGGCCAGTCCTACAATGAGCAGTTCTTC CASSVIAGQSYNEQFF
TRBJ2-3 TRBV7-2 NA NA TGTGCCAGCAGCTCGTACGTAGTTACAGATACGCAGTATTTT CASSSYVVTDTQYF
TRBJ1-2 TRBV6-2/TRBV6-3 few NA TGTGCCAGCAGTTACTCGATACAGCTACAGAACTATGGCTACACCTTC CASSYSIQLQNYGYTF
TRBJ2-7 TRBV7-9 many NA TGTGCCAGCAGCTTAGCGCACGAGCAGTACTTC CASSLAHEQYF
TRBJ2-1 TRBV20-1 few NA TGCAGTGCTGAATCTATTCGGGAGCGGATGAATGAGCAGTTCTTC CSAESIRERMNEQFF
TRBJ1-6 TRBV2 many NA TGTGCCAGCAGTGAAGCCCGCAGGACGTCACCCCTCCACTTT CASSEARRTSPLHF
TRBJ2-7 TRBV24-1 many NA TGTGCCACCAGTGATTCGCGGGCCACCAACTACGAGCAGTACTTC CATSDSRATNYEQYF
TRBJ1-1 TRBV2 many NA TGTGCCAGCAAACTTATGGGAAGGGCGAACACTGAAGCTTTCTTT CASKLMGRANTEAFF
TRBJ2-1 TRBV6-2/TRBV6-3 NA TRBD2 TGTGCCAGCAGTTACGGGTCGGGAGGGCCGAGTGAGCAGTTCTTC CASSYGSGGPSEQFF
TRBJ1-3 TRBV27 NA NA TGTGCCAGCAGTGACAGAACCTCTGGAAACACCATATATTTT CASSDRTSGNTIYF
TRBJ2-7 TRBV3-1 few NA TGTGCCAGCAGCCAAGGTTTAGCCTTAGTTTACGAGCAGTACTTC CASSQGLALVYEQYF
TRBJ2-3 TRBV18 many TRBD2 TGTGCCAGCTCACCATCAATGGCGGGAGGGCCGGATACGCAGTATTTT CASSPSMAGGPDTQYF
TRBJ1-5 TRBV9 few NA TGTGCCAGCAGCGATGGGTACCAGCCCCAGCATTTT CASSDGYQPQHF
TRBJ2-1 TRBV7-2 NA NA TGTGCCAGCAGCTTTGGGGCACCCCCGGAATTCTTC CASSFGAPPEFF
TRBJ1-2 TRBV10-3 few TRBD1 TGTGCCATCAGTGTATTTGACAGGGGCTTAGATAACTATGGCTACACCTTC CAISVFDRGLDNYGYTF
TRBJ2-3 TRBV29-1 few NA TGCAGCGTTGAAGAAGGCCATGGGGGTACAGATACGCAGTATTTT CSVEEGHGGTDTQYF
TRBJ2-1 TRBV12-5 NA NA TGTGCTAGTGGTTTACCCTCGAGCGATGAGCAGTTCTTC CASGLPSSDEQFF
TRBJ2-7 TRBV27 few TRBD2 TGTGCCAGCCTCGGGGCGGGAGACCTCTCCTACGAGCAGTACTTC CASLGAGDLSYEQYF
TRBJ1-6 TRBV20-1 NA TRBD1 TGCAGTGCCCCTAGGGACTCGAAGGGGGCTAGCTCCTATAATTCACCCCTCCACTTT CSAPRDSKGASSYNSPLHF
TRBJ1-2 TRBV4-2 NA NA TGTGCCAGCAGCCAAGAGACCAGGGATTACTATGGCTACACCTTC CASSQETRDYYGYTF
TRBJ2-7 TRBV3-1 many NA TGTGCCAGCAGCCAAGCCTGGGACTTTCCCTACGAGCAGTACTTC CASSQAWDFPYEQYF
TRBJ2-1 TRBV19 NA NA TGTGCCAGTAGTAATCGATTGGGGGACAATGAGCAGTTCTTC CASSNRLGDNEQFF
TRBJ2-1 TRBV18 NA TRBD2 TGTGCCAGCTCACCGTTCGATCCGGGACTAGCGACCTCCTACAATGAGCAGTTCTTC CASSPFDPGLATSYNEQFF
TRBJ2-3 TRBV28 many NA TGTGCCAGCAGTTTAACGGGACCAACAGATACGCAGTATTTT CASSLTGPTDTQYF
TRBJ2-5 TRBV29-1 many NA TGCAGCGTTGAACCCCAACCGGGGACCCAGTACTTC CSVEPQPGTQYF
TRBJ2-5 TRBV28 few TRBD1 TGTGCCAGCAGTTATGAGGGGGCTGAGGAGACCCAGTACTTC CASSYEGAEETQYF
TRBJ2-5 TRBV19 few NA TGTGCCAGTAGTCGAACAGGGACCCCCCAAGAGACCCAGTACTTC CASSRTGTPQETQYF
TRBJ2-1 TRBV10-1 many TRBD2 TGCGCCAGCAGTACGGGAGGGTCCTACAATGAGCAGTTCTTC CASSTGGSYNEQFF
TRBJ1-1 TRBV9 NA TRBD1 TGTGCCAGCAGCTTACGGGACAGGGCGGCTGAAGCTTTCTTT CASSLRDRAAEAFF
TRBJ1-1 TRBV24-1 few NA TGTGCCACCAGTGCCGTAGGACGGCCTGAAGCTTTCTTT CATSAVGRPEAFF
TRBJ2-7 TRBV9 few TRBD1 TGTGCCAGCAGCGTACGTGGGGACAGGGCTTCCCACGAGCAGTACTTC CASSVRGDRASHEQYF
TRBJ2-1 TRBV5-1 few NA TGCGCCAGCAGCTTGTCTTGGGTCTGGGGAGAGCAGTTCTTC CASSLSWVWGEQFF
TRBJ2-6 TRBV7-3 many NA TGTGCCAGCAGCTTATCGGCAGGCAGTGGGGCCAACGTCCTGACTTTC CASSLSAGSGANVLTF
TRBJ2-4 TRBV28 many TRBD2 TGTGCCAGCAGCACAATGGGTACTAGCGGACTAGCCAAAAACATTCAGTACTTC CASSTMGTSGLAKNIQYF
TRBJ2-2 TRBV12-3/TRBV12-4 many NA TGTGCCAGCATCCCTTACGGGAACACCGGGGAGCTGTTTTTT CASIPYGNTGELFF
TRBJ1-1 TRBV12-3/TRBV12-4 many NA TGTGCCAGCAGTTCGGGAGTCGAAGCTTTCTTT CASSSGVEAFF
TRBJ2-7 TRBV3-1 few NA TGTGCCAGCAGCCAGAAGGCGGTGGGCTACGAGCAGTACTTC CASSQKAVGYEQYF
TRBJ2-3 TRBV6-2/TRBV6-3 NA NA TGTGCCAGCAGTTACTGGGGAGCCCCGGGATATACGCAGTATTTT CASSYWGAPGYTQYF
TRBJ2-5 TRBV6-1 many NA TGTGCCAGCAGTCTCCCGCAGGTCCAGACCCAGTACTTC CASSLPQVQTQYF
TRBJ2-2 TRBV3-1 many NA TGTGCCAGCAGCCGCTTTGAGGGGACCGGGGAGCTGTTTTTT CASSRFEGTGELFF
TRBJ2-2 TRBV7-9 NA NA TGTGCCAGCAGGTCCACCGGGACTGTTAACACCGGGGAGCTGTTTTTT CASRSTGTVNTGELFF
TRBJ1-4 TRBV9 NA NA TGTGCCAGCAGCGTAGCTCTTGGGGCTAATGAAAAACTGTTTTTT CASSVALGANEKLFF
TRBJ2-7 TRBV28 many TRBD2 TGTGCCAGCAGTCCGGGACTAGCGGGAGGGACCTACGAGCAGTACTTC CASSPGLAGGTYEQYF
TRBJ2-3 TRBV11-2 NA TRBD1 TGTGCCAGCACCGGACAGGGGGCTATCGCAGATACGCAGTATTTT CASTGQGAIADTQYF
TRBJ1-2 TRBV12-3/TRBV12-4 many NA TGTGCCAGCAGTTTCGGGTCTGACGGACTCTATGGCTACACCTTC CASSFGSDGLYGYTF
TRBJ2-5 TRBV6-2/TRBV6-3 many NA TGTGCCAGCACCCGACCCGGACTCCCCGCTTTTTCCCAGTACTTC CASTRPGLPAFSQYF
TRBJ1-1 TRBV6-1 many NA TGTGCCAGCAGTAAGGGCCCCACTGAAGCTTTCTTT CASSKGPTEAFF
TRBJ2-1 TRBV6-2/TRBV6-3 many TRBD2 TGTGCCACCAGCGACTCCGGGACTACAAACAATGAGCAGTTCTTC CATSDSGTTNNEQFF